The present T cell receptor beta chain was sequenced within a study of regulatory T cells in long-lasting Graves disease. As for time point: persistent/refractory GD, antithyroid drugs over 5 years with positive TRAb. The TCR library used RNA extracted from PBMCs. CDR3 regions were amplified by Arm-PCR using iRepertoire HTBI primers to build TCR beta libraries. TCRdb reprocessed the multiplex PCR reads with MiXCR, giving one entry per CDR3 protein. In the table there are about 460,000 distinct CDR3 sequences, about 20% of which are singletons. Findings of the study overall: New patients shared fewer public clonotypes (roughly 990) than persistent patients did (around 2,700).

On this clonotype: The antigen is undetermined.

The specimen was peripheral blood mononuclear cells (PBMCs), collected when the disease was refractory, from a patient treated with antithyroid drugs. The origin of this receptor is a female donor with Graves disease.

CDR3 amino acids: CASSLAYHEQYF. As DNA, the CDR3 is TGTGCCAGCAGCTTAGCCTACCACGAGCAGTACTTC. This rearrangement joins TRBV7-2 to TRBJ2-7, with D hard to call. Trimming shortened V by 0 bases and J by 5 bases, and 5 bases separated the two germline ends. The CDR3 contains 12 residues. Germline V lookup: CDR1 SGHTA, CDR2 FQGNSA.